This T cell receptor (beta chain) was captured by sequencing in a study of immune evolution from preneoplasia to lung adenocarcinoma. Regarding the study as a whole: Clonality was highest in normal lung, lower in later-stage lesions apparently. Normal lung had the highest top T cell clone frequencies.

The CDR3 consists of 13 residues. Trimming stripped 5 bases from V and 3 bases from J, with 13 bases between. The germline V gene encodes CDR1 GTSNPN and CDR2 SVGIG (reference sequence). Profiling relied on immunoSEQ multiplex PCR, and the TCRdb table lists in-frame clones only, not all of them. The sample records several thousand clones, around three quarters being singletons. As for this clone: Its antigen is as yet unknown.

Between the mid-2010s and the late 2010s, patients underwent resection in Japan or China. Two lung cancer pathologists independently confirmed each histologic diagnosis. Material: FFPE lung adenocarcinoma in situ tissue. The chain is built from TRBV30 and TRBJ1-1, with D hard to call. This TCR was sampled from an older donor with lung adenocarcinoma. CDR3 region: CAWSEGFDTEAFF. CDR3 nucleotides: TGTGCCTGGTCGGAAGGGTTTGACACTGAAGCTTTCTTT. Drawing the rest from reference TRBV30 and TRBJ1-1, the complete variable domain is SQTIHQWPATLVQPVGSPLSLECTVEGTSNPNLYWYRQAAGRGLQLLFYSVGIGQISSEVPQNLSASRPQDRQFILSSKKLLLSDSGFYLCAWSEGFDTEAFFGQGTRLTVV.